The entry below gives a single T cell receptor (beta chain) sequence along with its context. This clone was seen a single time. The target of this receptor is not known. One end of the junction varies from germline; a read error may be responsible. The CDR3 regions of human TCRbeta chains were analyzed by immunosequencing. Turning to the authors' computational methods: TCRs in the repertoires were matched against a reference library of SARS-CoV-2-specific TCRs that had been generated with the MIRA antigen-specificity platform. Breadth was defined as the fraction of unique TCRs that were SARS-CoV-2-associated, and depth was defined as the fraction of total T cells that were SARS-CoV-2-associated. Using the MIRA data, each spike-specific TCR was mapped to the spike region that the TCR reacts to and placed in a CD4 or CD8 class. Log10-transformed breadth and depth values were compared by one-way ANOVA with Sidak's multiple comparisons tests. The immuneACCESS repertoire file appears here via TCRdb, limited to in-frame rearrangements. These files lack a portion of the clones; in checked studies, under half of the deficit traces to unresolved V genes, and the cause of the others is not known. That table supplies the V and J calls and clone size; D and trimming were determined from the DNA. The table for this sample lists about 130,000 clones; more than 80% of them were counted only once. The ten largest clones add up to around 4% of the sample.

The CDR3 starts with the cysteine, ends with the phenylalanine, and has 16 residues. Only CDR3 DNA remains: 48 bases, in frame from the first base. The germline V gene (reference sequence) sets CDR1 to SSHAT and CDR2 to FNYEAQ. The time point label here, explained by the study, means: baseline before first vaccination. Vaccinee samples were obtained from the UK trials COV001 and COV002, which included a single-blind randomized controlled phase 2/3 trial of AZD1222 (ChAdOx1 nCoV-19) in healthy adults. For TCRbeta chain sequencing, PBMC samples were collected from trial participants at day 0 and at day 28 after the second dose. This specimen comes from a study of T cell responses to AZD1222 COVID-19 vaccine (dated by TCRdb to the early 2020s). As for the study more broadly: AZD1222 recipients given second doses at about 4 weeks or at about 12 weeks were pooled, since spike-specific TCR depth and breadth were not found to differ between the two schedules. TCR sequencing covered about 230 trial participants: about 210 given two doses of AZD1222 and around 25 given two doses of MenACWY control vaccine. Trial participants were enrolled by age into subgroups of 18-55, 56-69 and 70-plus years, and roughly 160, 29 and 62 TCR-sequenced participants, respectively, were included in these subgroups.

What the authors observed across the whole study: Participants were mostly white British and included more females than males, and it was suggested by the authors that clonal diversity may have been underestimated. After two AZD1222 doses, spike-specific TCR breadth and depth were significantly higher than at day 0 and than in MenACWY recipients. Because no day 14 peak-response samples were available, the repertoires could be characterized only after the peak T cell response. Conclusions about previously exposed vaccinees are limited, since just a handful of AZD1222 recipients were seropositive for SARS-CoV-2 at baseline. Vaccine-associated CD4 TCRs spanned the whole spike protein, with dominant responses in regions 160-218 and 743-854. Reportedly, close to half of the unique spike-specific TCRs recognized epitopes lying outside the regions that are mutated in the B.1.351 and B.1.1.7 variants. In the small 56-69-year group, the increase in depth fell short of significance, most likely because of low power.

The V and J segments used are TRBV7-7 and TRBJ1-5; the D gene is not confidently resolved. This specimen consisted of peripheral blood, obtained on day 0 of AZD1222 vaccination. The receptor's source is an adult in good health. The DNA sequence is TGTGCTAGCAGCTTATCTTTGACTGCCCCCGAGCAGCCCCAGCATTTT. This gives the protein CASSLSLTAPEQPQHF.